The 8 T cell receptor beta chains below all came from one sample that was sequenced in a study of siplizumab effects on memory and regulatory T cells. Data came from immunoSEQ multiplex PCR; TCRdb stores just in-frame clones and leaves some out. This sample has 65,000 to 85,000 clones, with 90% to 95% found just once. Sample: CD8+ T cells sorted from blood. These receptor sequences come from a human donor in good health.

CDR3 protein: CASSVFGTPTDTQYF. The CDR3 region has the DNA TGTGCCAGCAGCGTGTTTGGGACACCCACAGATACGCAGTATTTT. This chain uses TRBV9 with TRBJ2-3; D possibly corresponds to TRBD1 (6 bases). Germline loops: CDR1 SGDLS, CDR2 YYNGEE. Trimming pared 2 bases from V and 2 bases from J, leaving 12 bases between. This CDR3 has 15 residues.

The chain uses TRBV5-6 and TRBJ2-5; 9 nucleotides match TRBD1. The CDR3 contains 15 residues. Germline loops: CDR1 SGHDT, CDR2 YYEEEE. Germline trimming cut 0 bases from V and 5 bases from J; bases unmatched to any gene: 5. This chain's CDR3 is CASSLAGTGTETQYF. CDR3 coding DNA: TGTGCCAGCAGCTTGGCCGGGACAGGGACGGAGACCCAGTACTTC.

V usage is TRBV5-1 and J usage is TRBJ2-3, with D possibly matching TRBD1 (6 bases). This CDR3 comprises 16 residues. Germline CDR1 SGHRS, CDR2 YFSETQ. Between the trimmed V and J ends, which lost 4 bases and 0 bases, there was a span of 15 bases. The CDR3 spells CASSGDRPPSTDTQYF. Here the CDR3 DNA reads TGCGCCAGCAGCGGAGACAGGCCGCCTAGCACAGATACGCAGTATTTT.

This chain links TRBV28 with TRBJ2-7; TRBD1 matches at 7 bases. The CDR3 covers 14 residues. Trimming took 3 bases from V and 5 from J; bases not matched to a gene: 7. Germline loops: CDR1 MDHEN, CDR2 SYDVKM. Here the CDR3 DNA reads TGTGCCAGCAGTTTCAGGACAGGTCTCAACGAGCAGTACTTC. Translating it yields CASSFRTGLNEQYF. Full variable domain (outside the CDR3, taken from reference TRBV28 and TRBJ2-7): DVKVTQSSRYLVKRTGEKVFLECVQDMDHENMFWYRQDPGLGLRLIYFSYDVKMKEKGDIPEGYSVSREKKERFSLILESASTNQTSMYLCASSFRTGLNEQYFGPGTRLTVT.

The genes are TRBV27 and TRBJ2-5; possible D gene TRBD2, 6 bases. The DNA end is more similar to TRBJ2-7, so the J call may be wrong. The germline V gene has CDR1 MNHEY and CDR2 SMNVEV (reference sequence). This CDR3 comprises 15 residues. CDR3 sequence reads: CASSLSRDGLYEQYF. CDR3 coding DNA: TGTGCCAGCAGTTTAAGCCGGGACGGACTATACGAGCAGTACTTC.

The chain uses TRBV7-9 and TRBJ2-1, with D perhaps TRBD1 (5 bases). The CDR3 is 14 residues long. CDR1 is SEHNR, CDR2 FQNEAQ, per germline (reference sequence). Deletions cut 2 bases from V and 8 bases from J, with 13 bases between. CDR3: CASSLKGVIDEQFF. CDR3 DNA: TGTGCCAGCAGCTTAAAAGGGGTCATCGATGAGCAGTTCTTC.

The rearrangement links TRBV7-8 to TRBJ2-2; D possibly corresponds to TRBD1 (6 bases). With 5 bases removed from V and 7 bases from J, the gap between germline ends came to 14 bases. Germline V gene sequence: CDR1 SGHVS, CDR2 FQNEAQ. This CDR3 has 14 residues. This CDR3 reads CASSPGVLGGELFF. The CDR3 DNA sequence: TGTGCCAGCAGCCCAGGGGTATTGGGCGGGGAGCTGTTTTTT. Using reference TRBV7-8 and TRBJ2-2 for the parts outside the CDR3, the full variable domain is GAGVSQSPRYKVAKRGQDVALRCDPISGHVSLFWYQQALGQGPEFLTYFQNEAQLDKSGLPSDRFFAERPEGSVSTLKIQRTQQEDSAVYLCASSPGVLGGELFFGEGSRLTVL.

This clone is a singleton in its sample. V is TRBV19 and J is TRBJ2-7; weak D call: TRBD2 (5 bases). The CDR3 runs to 15 residues. V gave up 4 bases and J gave up 7 bases, with 20 bases separating them. The V gene's germline CDR1 is LNHDA and CDR2 SQIVND (reference sequence). CDR3 residues: CASSTIKDSLYEQYF. CDR3 nucleotides: TGTGCCAGTAGTACCATTAAGGACTCTCTTTATGAGCAGTACTTC.